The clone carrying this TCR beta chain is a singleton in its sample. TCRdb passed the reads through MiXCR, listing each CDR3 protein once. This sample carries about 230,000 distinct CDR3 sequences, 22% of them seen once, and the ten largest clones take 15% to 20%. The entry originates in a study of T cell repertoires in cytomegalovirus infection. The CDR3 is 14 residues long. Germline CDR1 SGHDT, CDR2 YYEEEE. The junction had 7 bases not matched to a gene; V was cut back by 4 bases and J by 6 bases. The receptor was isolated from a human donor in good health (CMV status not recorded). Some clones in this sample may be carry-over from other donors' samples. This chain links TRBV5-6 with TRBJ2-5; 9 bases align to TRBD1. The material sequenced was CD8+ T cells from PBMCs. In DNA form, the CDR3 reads TGTGCCAGCAGCGCAGGACAGGGGTTACAGACCCAGTACTTC. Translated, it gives CASSAGQGLQTQYF.